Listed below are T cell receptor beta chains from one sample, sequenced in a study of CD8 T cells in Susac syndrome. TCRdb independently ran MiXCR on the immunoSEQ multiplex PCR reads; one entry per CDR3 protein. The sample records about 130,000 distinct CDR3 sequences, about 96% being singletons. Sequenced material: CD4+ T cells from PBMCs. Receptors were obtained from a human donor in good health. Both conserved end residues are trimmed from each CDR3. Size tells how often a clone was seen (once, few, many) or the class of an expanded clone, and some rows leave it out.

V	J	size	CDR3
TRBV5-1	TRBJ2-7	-	ASSLYGEGYEQY
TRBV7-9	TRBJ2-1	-	ASSIQRHEQF
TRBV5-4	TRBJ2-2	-	ASSWQGGRGTGELF
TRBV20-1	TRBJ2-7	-	SAPPDRDEEQY
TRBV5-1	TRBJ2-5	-	ASSSVRGGGQETQY
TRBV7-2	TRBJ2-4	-	ASSFGRTSNIQY
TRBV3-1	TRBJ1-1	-	ASSQRPGMNTEAF
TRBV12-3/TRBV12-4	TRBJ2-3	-	ASSPQGTAADTQY
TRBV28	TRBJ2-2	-	ATRGSVNTGELF
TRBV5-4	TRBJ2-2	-	AGRQGAGGELF
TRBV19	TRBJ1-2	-	ASTNNPDFYGYT
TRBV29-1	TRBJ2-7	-	SVKDSRQQY
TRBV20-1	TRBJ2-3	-	SARGTILTDTQY
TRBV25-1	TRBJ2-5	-	ASRETGTSGSGTQY
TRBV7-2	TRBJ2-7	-	ASSLRLAGGYEQY
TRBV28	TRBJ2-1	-	ASSLYEGDEQF
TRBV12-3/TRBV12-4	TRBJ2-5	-	ASGMGLQETQY
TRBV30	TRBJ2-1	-	ALTTSGRQF
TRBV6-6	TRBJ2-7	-	ASSSFLQGEQY
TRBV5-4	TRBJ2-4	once	ASSPLTSMNIQY
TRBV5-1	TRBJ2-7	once	ASSPGGSPADEQY
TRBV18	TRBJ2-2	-	ASSLQGSPNTGKLF
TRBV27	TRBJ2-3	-	ASSHRDTQY
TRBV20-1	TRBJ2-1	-	SAQTGRELHNEQF
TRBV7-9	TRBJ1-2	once	ASSLGGAFYGYT
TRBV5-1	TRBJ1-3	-	ASSLQGGNTIY
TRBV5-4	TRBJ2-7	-	ASSSGLAKIANEQY
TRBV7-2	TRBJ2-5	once	ASSFGPGQRETQY
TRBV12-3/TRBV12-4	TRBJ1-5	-	ASSLGQGGQPQH
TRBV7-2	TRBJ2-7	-	ASSPDVGEQY
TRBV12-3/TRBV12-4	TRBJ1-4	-	ASSFRTVEGKLF
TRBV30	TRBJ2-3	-	AWRWDYTDTQY
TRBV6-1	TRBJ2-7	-	ASCILTGGSEYEQY
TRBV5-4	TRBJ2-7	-	ASSSQGASYEQY
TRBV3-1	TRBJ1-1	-	ASSSRTGGVLGTEAF
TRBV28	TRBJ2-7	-	ASALGGARVYEQY
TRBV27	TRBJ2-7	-	ASSPLRGDEQY
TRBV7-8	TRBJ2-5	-	ASSLSPTGYRETQY
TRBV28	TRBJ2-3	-	ASSEWGGTDTQY
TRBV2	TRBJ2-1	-	ASSETSGRIGEQF
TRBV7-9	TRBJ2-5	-	ASSLFTGETQY
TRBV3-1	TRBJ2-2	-	ASSQRRTGELF
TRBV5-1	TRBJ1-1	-	ASAPPGTVRSGGAF
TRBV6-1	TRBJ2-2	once	ATFGSGTSGSAGELF